The T cell receptor (beta chain) described here comes from a study of human T cells and chemical hapten exposure. About the research overall: Investigators sensitized around 2 cm by around 2 cm of upper inner arm skin with 2% DPC.

TCRdb reprocessed the RACE reads via MiXCR and lists one record per CDR3 protein. Of 300,000 to 450,000 distinct CDR3 sequences in the sample, 5% to 6.5% are singletons; the top ten hold 2% to 3%. Time point of the sample: pre-sensitization, week 0. Noted treatment: therapeutic diphenylcyclopropenone sensitization with weekly scalp DPC. Samples of blood were obtained prior to the application of each patch test. The TCR comes from a woman between 50 and 59 years old with alopecia areata. Some clones in this sample may be carry-over from other donors' samples. Specimen: whole blood, collected in connection with sensitization to the hapten diphenylcyclopropenone (DPC).

The CDR3 region has the DNA TGTGCCTCCCAGAGGAACACTGAAGCTTTCTTT. Residues: CASQRNTEAFF. This chain joins TRBV30 and TRBJ1-1; D uncertain. The CDR3 consists of 11 residues. Deletions cut 7 bases from V and 1 base from J, with 7 bases between. Germline lookup yields CDR1 GTSNPN and CDR2 SVGIG (reference sequence).